This TCR beta chain originates from a study of T cells in Graves' hyperthyroidism and ophthalmopathy. Overall study context: Staff took peripheral blood when the initial diagnosis was made, before any treatment began.

General study results and limits: Peripheral blood also featured most of the thyroid clonotypes expanded above 0.001. Through a model of 13 V-J features, ophthalmopathy was separated from stable hyperthyroidism.

Amplified TCR beta CDR3 regions came from RNA transcripts. HTBI primers were the set used in a first-round RT-PCR of the TCR CDR3. TCRdb recomputed calls from the multiplex PCR reads with MiXCR, one row per CDR3 protein. The sample records about half a million distinct CDR3 sequences, about 20% being singletons. The table lists this clonotype with many counts. The antigen remains unidentified. V lost 2 bases, J lost 1 base, and 8 bases lay in between. The CDR3 has 14 residues. Per germline, CDR1 SGHAT and CDR2 FQDESV (reference sequence). Lactation, pregnancy, other autoimmune disease or uncontrolled infection led to exclusion of patients.

Sequenced sample: blood. The J gene is TRBJ1-1, the V gene TRBV11-1; no reliable D call. The sequence was collected from a man between 35 and 55 years old with Graves' ophthalmopathy. The CDR3 loop reads CASSLFAENTEAFF. For the CDR3, the DNA is TGTGCCAGCAGCTTATTCGCGGAGAACACTGAAGCTTTCTTT.